The 14 T cell receptor beta chains in this list originate from one sample, sequenced in a study of T cells in Graves' hyperthyroidism and ophthalmopathy. Researchers amplified the TCR beta CDR3 regions from RNA transcripts. During a first-round RT-PCR of the TCR CDR3, the HTBI primer set was used. In TCRdb, the multiplex PCR reads were re-called with MiXCR into one record per CDR3 protein. The sample shows hundreds of thousands of distinct CDR3 sequences, 15% to 17% of them seen only once. The sample was blood. The source of these receptors is a woman aged 18-29 years with Graves' hyperthyroidism that later progressed to Graves' ophthalmopathy.

This clonotype appeared many times. The gene calls are TRBV3-1 and TRBJ2-7; 7 nucleotides match TRBD1. CDR3 length equals 13 residues. J was trimmed by 2 bases and V by 4 bases; bases with no gene match: 2. CDR1 and CDR2 from the germline V gene are LGHDT and YNNKEL (reference sequence). CDR3 protein: CASSPRGPYEQYF. For the CDR3, the DNA is TGTGCCAGCAGCCCAAGGGGGCCCTACGAGCAGTACTTC.

In this sample, this clonotype turned up a few times. The V call is TRBV12-3 or TRBV12-4, the J call TRBJ2-2, with 9 positions matching TRBD1. The CDR3 is 18 amino acids. Losses at the gene ends were 0 bases for V and 0 bases for J; bases not matched to a gene: 5. CDR3 DNA sequence: TGTGCCAGCAGTTTAGCTAGGAGGGACAGGGCGAACACCGGGGAGCTGTTTTTT. Translated, it gives CASSLARRDRANTGELFF.

This clonotype was seen many times. The genes are TRBV20-1 and TRBJ1-1, with D possibly matching TRBD1 (5 bases). This CDR3 region has 10 residues. Germline values: CDR1 DFQATT, CDR2 SNEGSKA (reference sequence). The V end was cut by 3 bases, the J end by 11 bases, with 10 bases between. The CDR3 DNA sequence: TGCAGTGCTAGGGGGGTCAGGGCTTTCTTT. Amino acids: CSARGVRAFF.

The table lists this clonotype with many counts. The gene calls are TRBV3-1 and TRBJ2-5, with 11 nucleotides matching TRBD1. The CDR3 spans 16 residues. The germline gives CDR1 LGHDT, CDR2 YNNKEL (reference sequence). The ends lost 3 bases at V and 5 bases at J; junction bases unmatched: 8. The CDR3 loop reads CASSQSSGTGGETQYF. CDR3 bases: TGTGCCAGCAGCCAGTCTTCCGGGACAGGGGGGGAGACCCAGTACTTC.

This clonotype occurred a few times. The J gene is TRBJ2-7, the V gene TRBV10-3; D is perhaps TRBD1 (5 bases). Germline V gene data show CDR1 as ENHRY and CDR2 as SYGVKD. Trimming cost V 2 bases and J 7 bases, with 12 bases left between them. The CDR3 consists of 13 residues. CDR3 region: CAISERGSVEQYF. In nucleotides, the CDR3 is TGTGCCATCAGTGAGAGGGGCTCGGTGGAGCAGTACTTC.

This clonotype was recorded at least ten times. The DNA for the CDR3 is TGTGCCAGCAGTCCCCCAGGGTTCTACACCGGGGAGCTGTTTTTT. Residues: CASSPPGFYTGELFF. The rearrangement joins TRBV28 to TRBJ2-2; D might be TRBD1 (5 bases). Trimming pared 5 bases from V and 3 bases from J, leaving 13 bases between. Germline-derived CDR1 and CDR2 are MDHEN and SYDVKM. The CDR3 spans 15 residues. The full variable domain, with the rest looked up from reference TRBV28 and TRBJ2-2, is DVKVTQSSRYLVKRTGEKVFLECVQDMDHENMFWYRQDPGLGLRLIYFSYDVKMKEKGDIPEGYSVSREKKERFSLILESASTNQTSMYLCASSPPGFYTGELFFGEGSRLTVL.

This clonotype was found a few times. This sequence joins TRBV7-9 and TRBJ2-3, with D perhaps TRBD2 (6 bases). CDR3 length equals 16 residues. V lost 0 bases and J 7 bases, leaving 17 bases between the germline ends. CDR1 SEHNR and CDR2 FQNEAQ come from the germline V gene (reference sequence). The CDR3 nucleotides are TGTGCCAGCAGCTTAGCGTTTGTGGCGGGATATCATACGCAGTATTTT. Amino acids: CASSLAFVAGYHTQYF.

This clonotype was seen at least ten times. The V gene is TRBV2, the J gene TRBJ2-2, with 7 bases identical to TRBD1. Trimming removed 3 bases from V and 2 bases from J; junction bases left unmatched: 12. Germline values: CDR1 SNHLY, CDR2 FYNNEI. The CDR3 is 18 amino acids. CDR3 nucleotides: TGTGCCAGCAGTGATATTTTTTGGGACAGATCCAACACCGGGGAGCTGTTTTTT. It encodes CASSDIFWDRSNTGELFF.

This clonotype was counted at least ten times. The CDR3 DNA reads as TGCAGTGCATTCCGGGACGGCTACGAGCAGTACTTC. Its translation is CSAFRDGYEQYF. The chain has TRBV20-1 and TRBJ2-7; D assignment may be TRBD1 or TRBD2 (5 bases each). V lost 6 bases and J lost 3, with 12 bases in between. Germline lookup yields CDR1 DFQATT and CDR2 SNEGSKA (reference sequence). The CDR3 loop spans 12 amino acids.

This clonotype came up many times. The chain is built from TRBV29-1 and TRBJ1-2, with 9 bases lining up with TRBD1. The CDR3 runs to 13 residues. V shed 6 bases, J shed 1 base, and the junction held 3 bases outside the gene matches. CDR1 is SQVTM, CDR2 ANQGSEA, per germline. The CDR3 here is CSVGDRDNYGYTF. The CDR3 nucleotides are TGCAGCGTGGGGGACAGGGATAACTATGGCTACACCTTC.

Comment on this clonotype: Being one base from a much bigger clone, this may be a read error. The chain is built from TRBV20-1 and TRBJ2-7; D is unresolved. TRBJ2-1 matches the DNA end more closely, so the J call is doubtful. This CDR3 region has 13 residues. The V gene's germline CDR1 is DFQATT and CDR2 SNEGSKA (reference sequence). CDR3 residues: CSAGDDGSYEQFF. The CDR3 region has the DNA TGCAGTGCTGGCGATGACGGATCCTACGAGCAGTTCTTC.

This clonotype was detected only a few times. The rearrangement joins TRBV9 to TRBJ2-1; TRBD2 matches at 7 bases. The CDR3 is 16 amino acids. Germline CDR1 reads SGDLS; CDR2 reads YYNGEE. With V trimmed by 4 bases and J by 3 bases, 10 bases remained unmatched. DNA of the CDR3: TGTGCCAGCAGCATGAGCGGGGCTGGCGGCTACAATGAGCAGTTCTTC. This encodes CASSMSGAGGYNEQFF.

This clonotype has just a few counts. J is TRBJ2-2 and V is TRBV7-3; D unresolved. Trimming took off 4 bases at V and 6 bases at J, with 9 bases between the two ends. The germline CDR1 and CDR2 sequences are SGHTA and FQGTGA. This CDR3 spans 13 amino acids. CDR3 in DNA: TGTGCCAGCAGCTCTCCTGGGGCCGGGGAGCTGTTTTTT. Translation: CASSSPGAGELFF.

CDR3 amino acids: CASSGGTDGYSGYGYKGYTF. In nucleotides, the CDR3 is TGCGCCAGCAGCGGAGGGACTGACGGCTATTCGGGCTATGGCTACAAGGGCTACACCTTC. The chain carries TRBV5-1 and TRBJ1-2, with D possibly TRBD1 on 5 matching bases. The CDR3 is 20 amino acids. V gave up 4 bases and J gave up 8 bases, with 36 bases separating them. The germline gives CDR1 SGHRS, CDR2 YFSETQ.